This TCR beta chain was identified during a study of control samples from healthy donors and cancer patients. Produced via immunoSEQ multiplex PCR; TCRdb's table is partial and in-frame only. The sample records roughly 83,000 clones, more than 75% being singletons. The CDR3 runs 15 residues. Trimming removed 0 bases from V and 4 bases from J, with 13 bases in between. Looked up from germline, CDR1 is SGDLS and CDR2 is YYNGEE. The TCR comes from a woman aged 55-69 years in good health. The sequencing sample was made of blood. The chain joins TRBV9 to TRBJ1-1; a possible D gene is TRBD1 (5 bases). CDR3 residues: CASSVVPGGGTEAFF. DNA of the CDR3: TGTGCCAGCAGCGTAGTTCCCGGGGGGGGCACTGAAGCTTTCTTT.